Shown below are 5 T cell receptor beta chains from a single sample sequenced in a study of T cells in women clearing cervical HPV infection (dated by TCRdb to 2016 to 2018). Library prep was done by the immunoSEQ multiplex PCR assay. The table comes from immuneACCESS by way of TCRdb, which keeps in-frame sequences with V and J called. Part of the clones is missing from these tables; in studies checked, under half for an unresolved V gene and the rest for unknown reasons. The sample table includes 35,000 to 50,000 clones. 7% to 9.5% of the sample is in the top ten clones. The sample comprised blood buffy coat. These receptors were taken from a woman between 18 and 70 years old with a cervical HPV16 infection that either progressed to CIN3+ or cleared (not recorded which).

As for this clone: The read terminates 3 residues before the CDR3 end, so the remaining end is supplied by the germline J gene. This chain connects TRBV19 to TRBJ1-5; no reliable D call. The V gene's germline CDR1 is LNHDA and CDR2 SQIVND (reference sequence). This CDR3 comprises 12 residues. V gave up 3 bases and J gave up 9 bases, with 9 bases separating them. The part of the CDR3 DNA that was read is TGTGCCAGTAGTATCGACCCGGGGCCC. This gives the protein CASSIDPGP. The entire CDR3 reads CASSIDPGPQHF.

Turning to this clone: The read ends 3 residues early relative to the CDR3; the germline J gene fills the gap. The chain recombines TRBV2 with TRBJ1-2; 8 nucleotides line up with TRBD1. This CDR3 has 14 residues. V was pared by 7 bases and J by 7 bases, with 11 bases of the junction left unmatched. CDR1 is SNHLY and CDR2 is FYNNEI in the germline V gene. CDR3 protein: CASIRTGFCCGYTF. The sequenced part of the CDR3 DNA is TGTGCCAGCATACGGACAGGGTTTTGTTGTGGC.

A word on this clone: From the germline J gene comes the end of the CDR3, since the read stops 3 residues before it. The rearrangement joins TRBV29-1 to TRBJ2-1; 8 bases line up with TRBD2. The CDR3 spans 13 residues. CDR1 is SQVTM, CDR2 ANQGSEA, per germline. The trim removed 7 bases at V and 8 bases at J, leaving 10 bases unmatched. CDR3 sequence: CSGRGTRVHEQFF. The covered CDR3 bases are TGCAGCGGGAGGGGGACTAGGGTCCATGAG.

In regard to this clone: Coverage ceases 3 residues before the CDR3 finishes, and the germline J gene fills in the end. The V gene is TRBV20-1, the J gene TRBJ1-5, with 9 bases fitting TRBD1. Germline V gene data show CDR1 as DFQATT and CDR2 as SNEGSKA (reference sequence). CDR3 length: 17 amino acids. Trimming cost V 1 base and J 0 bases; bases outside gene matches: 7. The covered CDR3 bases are TGCAGTGCTAGAGCCTTGGGACAGGGTTATAGCAATCAGCCC. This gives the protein CSARALGQGYSNQP. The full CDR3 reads CSARALGQGYSNQPQHF.

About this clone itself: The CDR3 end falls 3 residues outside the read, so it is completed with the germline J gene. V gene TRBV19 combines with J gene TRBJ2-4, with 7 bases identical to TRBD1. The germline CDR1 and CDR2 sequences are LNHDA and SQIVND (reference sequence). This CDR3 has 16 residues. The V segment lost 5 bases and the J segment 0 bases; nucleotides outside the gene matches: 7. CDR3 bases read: TGTGCCAGTAGTGTTACAGGGGAAAGAGCCAAAAACATT. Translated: CASSVTGERAKNI. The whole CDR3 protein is CASSVTGERAKNIQYF.